The clone carrying this TCR beta chain was detected only once. Caucasian adults living in Nashville, Tennessee, provided all samples. This specimen comes from a study of shared clonotypes between healthy human individuals. Measured with immunoSEQ multiplex PCR; TCRdb has only the in-frame clones, and not every one. The sample gives about 470,000 clones, roughly 80% of which show up once; 13% is in the top ten. V shed 2 bases and J shed 4 bases, with 6 bases lying between them. The CDR3 sequence is 13 residues long. Germline V gives CDR1 KGHSH, CDR2 LQKENI. The sequenced sample was PBMCs. This sequence was found in a woman in her 40s in good health. Some clones in this sample may be carry-over from other donors' samples. The chain links TRBV18 to TRBJ1-5; no clear D. The CDR3 here is CASSPAANQPQHF. In nucleotides, the CDR3 is TGTGCCAGCTCACCAGCGGCTAATCAGCCCCAGCATTTT.